One sample yielded the 15 T cell receptor beta chains listed below, sequenced in a study of blood T cell repertoires in COVID-19. Sequencing used immunoSEQ multiplex PCR; TCRdb keeps in-frame clones, though not all of them. The sample has 450,000 or so clones; about 91% are singletons. The sample taken for sequencing was peripheral blood. These receptors were taken from a middle-aged woman with COVID-19, enrolled during active disease.

The rearrangement uses TRBV6-6 and TRBJ2-7; 7 nucleotides agree with TRBD1. Germline CDR1 reads MNHNY; CDR2 reads SVGAGI (reference sequence). The trim removed 2 bases at V and 3 bases at J, leaving 4 bases unmatched. CDR3 length: 14 residues. The CDR3 loop reads CASSYRQGIYEQYF. The CDR3 region has the DNA TGTGCCAGCAGTTACAGACAGGGAATCTACGAGCAGTACTTC.

This chain joins TRBV7-2 and TRBJ2-5, with D perhaps matching TRBD1 (7 bases). Germline values: CDR1 SGHTA, CDR2 FQGNSA. The CDR3 has 16 amino acids. The V end was cut by 3 bases, the J end by 2 bases, with 16 bases between. CDR3 DNA: TGTGCCAGCAGCTTCAGGGGGGCCCAGATTCAAGAGACCCAGTACTTC. Translated, it gives CASSFRGAQIQETQYF.

The count of this clone is one. At the DNA level, this CDR3 is encoded by other sequences in the same sample as well. V usage is TRBV19 and J usage is TRBJ1-2; D perhaps matches TRBD1 (5 bases). Germline CDR1 LNHDA, CDR2 SQIVND (reference sequence). This CDR3 spans 13 amino acids. Trimming removed 4 bases at V and 0 bases at J, with 6 bases between. CDR3 residues: CASSTTANYGYTF. DNA for the CDR3: TGTGCCAGTAGTACGACAGCTAACTATGGCTACACCTTC.

The rearrangement links TRBV14 to TRBJ2-7; tentative D call: TRBD2 (5 bases). Between the trimmed V and J ends, which lost 1 base and 4 bases, there was a span of 8 bases. This CDR3 is built from 13 residues. Germline CDR1 is SGHDN and CDR2 is FVKESK. This CDR3 reads CASSQGPGYEQYF. The CDR3 DNA reads as TGTGCCAGCAGCCAAGGTCCGGGATACGAGCAGTACTTC.

The V call is TRBV27, the J call TRBJ2-7, with 9 bases identical to TRBD1. The CDR3 has 13 amino acids. Losses at the gene ends were 4 bases for V and 5 bases for J; bases not matched to a gene: 3. Germline CDR1 and CDR2: MNHEY and SMNVEV (reference sequence). In nucleotides, the CDR3 is TGTGCCAGCAGTTCCGGGACAGGGAACGAGCAGTACTTC. It yields the protein CASSSGTGNEQYF.

As DNA, the CDR3 is TGTGCCAGCAGTTGGAACAGAGAGTACTATGGCTACACCTTC. Amino acids: CASSWNREYYGYTF. V gene TRBV6-5 combines with J gene TRBJ1-2; D is ambiguous. In germline, CDR1 is MNHEY, CDR2 SVGAGI. V lost 4 bases, J lost 3 bases, and 12 bases lay in between. The CDR3 length is 14 residues.

This chain uses TRBV30 with TRBJ1-1; possible D gene TRBD1, 6 bases. V was pared by 8 bases and J by 0 bases, with 19 bases between. Germline V gene sequence: CDR1 GTSNPN, CDR2 SVGIG (reference sequence). This CDR3 comprises 15 residues. The CDR3 sequence: CAGGGGGFMNTEAFF. The CDR3 DNA is TGTGCCGGCGGGGGGGGCGGCTTCATGAACACTGAAGCTTTCTTT.

The V and J genes are TRBV2 and TRBJ1-1, with D unclear. The CDR3 runs to 12 residues. CDR1 and CDR2 (germline): SNHLY, FYNNEI. V dropped 5 bases and J dropped 5 bases, with 9 bases sitting between them. CDR3 loop: CASSMGRTEAFF. In DNA form, the CDR3 reads TGTGCCAGCAGTATGGGCCGGACTGAAGCTTTCTTT.

DNA of the CDR3: TGTGCCAGCAGTGAAGGACAGTCCAGAACCTTC. It is translated as CASSEGQSRTF. The genes are TRBV2 and TRBJ1-2; D is perhaps TRBD1 (5 bases). The CDR3 loop spans 11 amino acids. The ends were cut back, 1 base at V and 14 bases at J, with 11 bases in the middle. The germline gives CDR1 SNHLY, CDR2 FYNNEI. The full variable domain, with the rest looked up from reference TRBV2 and TRBJ1-2, is EPEVTQTPSHQVTQMGQEVILRCVPISNHLYFYWYRQILGQKVEFLVSFYNNEISEKSEIFDDQFSVERPDGSNFTLKIRSTKLEDSAMYFCASSEGQSRTFGSGTRLTVV.

CDR3 loop: CASRVSGRGTDTQYF. CDR3 nucleotide sequence: TGTGCCAGCAGGGTTAGCGGGAGAGGGACAGATACGCAGTATTTT. The chain employs TRBV28 and TRBJ2-3; 9 nucleotides match TRBD2. This CDR3 is 15 amino acids long. V shed 6 bases, J shed 3 bases, and the junction held 7 bases outside the gene matches. Germline V gene sequence: CDR1 MDHEN, CDR2 SYDVKM.

The rearrangement links TRBV7-6 to TRBJ2-5; 7 bases agree with TRBD1. V shed 5 bases and J 0 bases; nucleotides not matched to a gene: 6. There are 15 residues in the CDR3. Germline V gene data show CDR1 as SGHVS and CDR2 as FNYEAQ. In nucleotides, the CDR3 is TGTGCCAGCAGCATACAGACAGGGTACCAAGAGACCCAGTACTTC. The encoded protein is CASSIQTGYQETQYF.

The chain recombines TRBV24-1 with TRBJ2-1; TRBD1 is a possible D gene (6 bases). The V gene's germline CDR1 is KGHDR and CDR2 SFDVKD. The CDR3 loop spans 14 amino acids. V lost 4 bases and J lost 1, with 7 bases in between. CDR3 region: CATSERGSYNEQFF. CDR3 bases: TGTGCCACCAGTGAAAGGGGGTCCTACAATGAGCAGTTCTTC.

This clone was recorded once. This chain uses TRBV2 with TRBJ1-1; 7 bases are shared with TRBD1. Trimming at V came to 10 bases and at J to 5 bases, leaving 13 bases not matched to a gene. Germline V gives CDR1 SNHLY, CDR2 FYNNEI. The CDR3 contains 14 residues. The CDR3 region has the DNA TGTGCCACCTACCGGACAGGACGAGGGACTGAAGCTTTCTTT. Translated: CATYRTGRGTEAFF.

This rearrangement joins TRBV12-3 or TRBV12-4 to TRBJ1-1, with 7 bases fitting TRBD1. This CDR3 is built from 13 residues. V dropped 7 bases and J dropped 2; count of bases not matched to a gene: 4. In DNA form, the CDR3 reads TGTGCCAGCACTGGGACAGCCAACACTGAAGCTTTCTTT. Its translation is CASTGTANTEAFF.

The rearrangement links TRBV27 to TRBJ2-2; 10 positions agree with TRBD1. This CDR3 comprises 16 residues. Germline-derived CDR1 and CDR2 are MNHEY and SMNVEV (reference sequence). V was pared by 3 bases and J by 4 bases, with 5 bases of the junction left unmatched. In DNA form, the CDR3 reads TGTGCCAGCAGTTTTAGGACAGGGGGGATCACCGGGGAGCTGTTTTTT. It is translated as CASSFRTGGITGELFF.